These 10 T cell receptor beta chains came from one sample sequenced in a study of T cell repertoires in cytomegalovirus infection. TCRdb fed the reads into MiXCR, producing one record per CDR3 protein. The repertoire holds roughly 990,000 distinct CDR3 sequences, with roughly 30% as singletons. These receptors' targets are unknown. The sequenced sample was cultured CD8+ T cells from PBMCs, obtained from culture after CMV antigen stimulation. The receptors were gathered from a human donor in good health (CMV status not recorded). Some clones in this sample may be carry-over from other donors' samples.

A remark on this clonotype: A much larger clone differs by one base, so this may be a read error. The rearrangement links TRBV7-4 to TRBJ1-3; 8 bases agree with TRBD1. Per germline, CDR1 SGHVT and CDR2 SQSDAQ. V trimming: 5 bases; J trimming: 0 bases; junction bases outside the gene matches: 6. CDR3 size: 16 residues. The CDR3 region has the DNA TGTGCCAGCAGCCACTGGGACAGGAGCTCTGGAAACACCATATATTTT. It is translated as CASSHWDRSSGNTIYF.

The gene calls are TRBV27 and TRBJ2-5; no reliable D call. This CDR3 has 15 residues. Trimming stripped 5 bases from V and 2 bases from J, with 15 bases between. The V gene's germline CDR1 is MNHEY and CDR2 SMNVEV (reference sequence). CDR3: CASSPSVGKQETQYF. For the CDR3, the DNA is TGTGCCAGCAGTCCCAGCGTAGGGAAACAAGAGACCCAGTACTTC.

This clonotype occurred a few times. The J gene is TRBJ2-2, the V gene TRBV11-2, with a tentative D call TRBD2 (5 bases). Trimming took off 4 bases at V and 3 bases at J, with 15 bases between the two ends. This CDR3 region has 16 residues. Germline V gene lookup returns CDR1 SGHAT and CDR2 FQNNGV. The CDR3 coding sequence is TGTGCCAGCAGCTCAAGGGTAGCGTTCGACACCGGGGAGCTGTTTTTT. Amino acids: CASSSRVAFDTGELFF.

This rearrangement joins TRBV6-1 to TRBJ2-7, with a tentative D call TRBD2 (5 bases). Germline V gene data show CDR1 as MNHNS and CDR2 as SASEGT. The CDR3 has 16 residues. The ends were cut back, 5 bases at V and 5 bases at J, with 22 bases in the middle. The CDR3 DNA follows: TGTGCCAGCAGTTTCTCAGACCTCGGAGGCGGAGACGAGCAGTACTTC. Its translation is CASSFSDLGGGDEQYF.

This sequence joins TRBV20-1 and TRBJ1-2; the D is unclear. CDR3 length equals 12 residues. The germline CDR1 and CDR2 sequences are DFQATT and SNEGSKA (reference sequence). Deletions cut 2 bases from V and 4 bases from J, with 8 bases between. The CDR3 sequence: CSARWGFYGYTF. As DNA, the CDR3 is TGCAGTGCTAGATGGGGTTTCTATGGCTACACCTTC.

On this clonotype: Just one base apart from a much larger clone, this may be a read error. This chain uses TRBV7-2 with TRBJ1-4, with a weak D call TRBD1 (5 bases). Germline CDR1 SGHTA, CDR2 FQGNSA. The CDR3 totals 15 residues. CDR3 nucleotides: TGTGCCAGCAGCAAAAGGGGCCGAACTAATGAAAAACTGCTTTTT. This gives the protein CASSKRGRTNEKLLF. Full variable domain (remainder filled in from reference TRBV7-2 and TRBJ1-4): GAGVSQSPSNKVTEKGKDVELRCDPISGHTALYWYRQSLGQGLEFLIYFQGNSAPDKSGLPSDRFSAERTGGSVSTLTIQRTQQEDSAVYLCASSKRGRTNEKLLFGSGTQLSVL.

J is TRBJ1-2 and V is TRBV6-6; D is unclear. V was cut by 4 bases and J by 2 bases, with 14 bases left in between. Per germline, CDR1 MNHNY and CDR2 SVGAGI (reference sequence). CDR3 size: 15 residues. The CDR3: CASSFGGGSNYGYTF. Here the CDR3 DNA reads TGTGCCAGCAGTTTCGGCGGCGGCTCGAACTATGGCTACACCTTC.

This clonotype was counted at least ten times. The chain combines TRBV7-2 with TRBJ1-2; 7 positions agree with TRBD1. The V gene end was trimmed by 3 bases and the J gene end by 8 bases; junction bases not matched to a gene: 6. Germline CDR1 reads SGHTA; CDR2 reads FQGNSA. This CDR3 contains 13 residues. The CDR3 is CASSFTGVNGYTF. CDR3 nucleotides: TGTGCCAGCAGCTTCACAGGGGTTAACGGCTACACCTTC.

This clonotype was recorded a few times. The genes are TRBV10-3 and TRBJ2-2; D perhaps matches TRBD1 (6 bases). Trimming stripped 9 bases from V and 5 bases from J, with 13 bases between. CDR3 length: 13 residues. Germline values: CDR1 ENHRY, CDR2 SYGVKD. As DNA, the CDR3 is TGTGCCATTGTTACAGGGCATACCGGGGAGCTGTTTTTT. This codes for CAIVTGHTGELFF.

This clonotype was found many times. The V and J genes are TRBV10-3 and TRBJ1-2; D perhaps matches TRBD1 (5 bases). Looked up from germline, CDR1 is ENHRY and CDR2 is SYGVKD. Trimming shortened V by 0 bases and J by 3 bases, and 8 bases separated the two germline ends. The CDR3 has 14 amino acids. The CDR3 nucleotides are TGTGCCATCAGTGAGTCGGAGACAGACTATGGCTACACCTTC. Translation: CAISESETDYGYTF.